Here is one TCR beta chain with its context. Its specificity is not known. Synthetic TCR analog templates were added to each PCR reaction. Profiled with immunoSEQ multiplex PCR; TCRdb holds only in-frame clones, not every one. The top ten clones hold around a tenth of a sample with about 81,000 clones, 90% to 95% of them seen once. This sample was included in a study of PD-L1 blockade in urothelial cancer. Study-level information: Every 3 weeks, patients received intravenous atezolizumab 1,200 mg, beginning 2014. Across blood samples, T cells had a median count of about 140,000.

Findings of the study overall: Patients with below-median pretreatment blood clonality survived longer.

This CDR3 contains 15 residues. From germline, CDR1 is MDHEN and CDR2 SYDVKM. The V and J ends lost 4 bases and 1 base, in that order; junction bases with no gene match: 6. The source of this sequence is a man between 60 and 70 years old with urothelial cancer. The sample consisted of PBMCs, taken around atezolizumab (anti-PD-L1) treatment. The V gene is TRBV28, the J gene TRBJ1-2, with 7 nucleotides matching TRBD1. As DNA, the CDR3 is TGTGCCAGCAGTTCCTCGGGACAGATTAACTATGGCTACACCTTC. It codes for CASSSSGQINYGYTF.